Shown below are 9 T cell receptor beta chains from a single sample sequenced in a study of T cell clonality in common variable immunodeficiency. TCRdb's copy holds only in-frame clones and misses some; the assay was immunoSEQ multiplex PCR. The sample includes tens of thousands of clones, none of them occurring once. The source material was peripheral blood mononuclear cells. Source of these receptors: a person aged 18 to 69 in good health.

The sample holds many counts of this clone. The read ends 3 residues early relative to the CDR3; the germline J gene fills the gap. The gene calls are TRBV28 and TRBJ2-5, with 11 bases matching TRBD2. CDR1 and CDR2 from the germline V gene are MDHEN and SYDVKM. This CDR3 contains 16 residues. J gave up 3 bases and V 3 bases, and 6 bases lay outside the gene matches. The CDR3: CASSFFPSGRKETQYF. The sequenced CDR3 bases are TGTGCCAGCAGTTTTTTCCCTAGCGGGAGGAAAGAGACC.

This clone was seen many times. CDR3 DNA (partial): TGTGCCAGCAGCCACTGGGACAGGGGATCCTACGAG. Encoded protein: CASSHWDRGSYE. Given in full, the CDR3 is CASSHWDRGSYEQYF. The V call is TRBV7-2, the J call TRBJ2-7, with 10 nucleotides matching TRBD1. The CDR3 extends 3 residues past the end of the read, so its final part is completed from the germline J gene. This CDR3 contains 15 residues. With 5 bases clipped from V and 1 base from J, the junction kept 5 bases outside the gene matches. The germline V gene encodes CDR1 SGHTA and CDR2 FQGNSA.

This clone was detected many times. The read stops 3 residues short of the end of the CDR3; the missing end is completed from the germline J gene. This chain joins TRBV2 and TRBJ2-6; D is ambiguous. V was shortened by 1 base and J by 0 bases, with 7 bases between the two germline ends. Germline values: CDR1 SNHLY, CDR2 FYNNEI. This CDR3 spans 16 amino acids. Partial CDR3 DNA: TGTGCCAGCAGTGAAGAAGGTTACTCTGGGGCCAACGTC. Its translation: CASSEEGYSGANV. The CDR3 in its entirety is CASSEEGYSGANVLTF.

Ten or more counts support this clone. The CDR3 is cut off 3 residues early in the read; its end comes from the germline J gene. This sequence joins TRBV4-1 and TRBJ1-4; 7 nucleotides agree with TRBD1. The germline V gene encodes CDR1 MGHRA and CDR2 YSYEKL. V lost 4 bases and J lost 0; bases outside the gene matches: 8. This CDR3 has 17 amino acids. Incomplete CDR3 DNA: TGCGCCAGCAGCCGGATACAGGGGCCGTCAACTAATGAAAAA. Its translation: CASSRIQGPSTNEK. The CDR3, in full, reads CASSRIQGPSTNEKLFF.

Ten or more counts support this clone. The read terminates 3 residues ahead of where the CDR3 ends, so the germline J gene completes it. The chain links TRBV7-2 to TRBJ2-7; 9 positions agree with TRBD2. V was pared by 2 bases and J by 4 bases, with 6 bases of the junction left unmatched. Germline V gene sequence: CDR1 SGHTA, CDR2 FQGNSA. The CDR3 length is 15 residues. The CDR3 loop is CASSLQSGRKYEQYF. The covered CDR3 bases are TGTGCCAGCAGCTTACAGAGCGGGAGGAAGTACGAG.

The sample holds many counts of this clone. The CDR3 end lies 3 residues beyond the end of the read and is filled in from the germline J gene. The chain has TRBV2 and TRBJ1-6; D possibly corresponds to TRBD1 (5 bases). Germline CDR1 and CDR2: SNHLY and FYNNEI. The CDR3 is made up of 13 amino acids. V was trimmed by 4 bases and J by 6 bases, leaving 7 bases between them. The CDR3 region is CASSVGGNSPLHF. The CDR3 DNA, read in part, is TGTGCCAGCAGTGTCGGGGGTAATTCACCC.

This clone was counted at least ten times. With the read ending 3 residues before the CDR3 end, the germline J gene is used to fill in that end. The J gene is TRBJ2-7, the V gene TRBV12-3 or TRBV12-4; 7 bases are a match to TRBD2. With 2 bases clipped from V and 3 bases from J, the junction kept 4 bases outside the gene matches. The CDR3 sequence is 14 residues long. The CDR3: CASSLSREYYEQYF. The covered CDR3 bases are TGTGCCAGCAGTTTATCGCGGGAGTACTACGAG.

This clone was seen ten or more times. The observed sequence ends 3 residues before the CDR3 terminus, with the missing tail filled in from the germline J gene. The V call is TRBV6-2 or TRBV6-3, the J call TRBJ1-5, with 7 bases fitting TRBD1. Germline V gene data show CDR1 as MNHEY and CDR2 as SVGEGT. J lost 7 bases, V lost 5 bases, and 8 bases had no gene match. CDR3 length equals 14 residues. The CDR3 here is CASSQGDLTQPQHF. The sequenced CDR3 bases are TGTGCCAGCAGTCAGGGGGACCTAACGCAGCCC.

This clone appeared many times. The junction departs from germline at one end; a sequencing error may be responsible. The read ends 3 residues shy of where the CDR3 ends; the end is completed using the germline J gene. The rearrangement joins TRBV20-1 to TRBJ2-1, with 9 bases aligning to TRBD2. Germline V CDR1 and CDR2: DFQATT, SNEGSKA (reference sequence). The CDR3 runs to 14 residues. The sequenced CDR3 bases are TGCAGCGCTAGGGTAGCGGGAGCTTACAATGAG. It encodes CSARVAGAYNE. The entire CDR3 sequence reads CSARVAGAYNEQFF.